A single sample gave rise to the 30 T cell receptor beta chains below, sequenced in a study of cytomegalovirus exposure and HLA in healthy donors. The repertoire was sequenced with immunoSEQ multiplex PCR; TCRdb's copy has only in-frame clones and lacks some. This sample has approximately 100,000 clones; more than 85% occur once, and the top ten carry less than 7.5%. Sequencing used PBMCs. These TCRs come from a man aged 18-30 years in good health and CMV-seropositive.

The chain links TRBV18 to TRBJ2-5, with 13 bases lining up with TRBD2. This CDR3 is 17 amino acids long. J lost 2 bases, V lost 2 bases, and 5 bases had no gene match. Germline lookup yields CDR1 KGHSH and CDR2 LQKENI. CDR3 in amino acids: CASSPTPGLAGQETQYF. CDR3 in DNA: TGTGCCAGCTCACCAACACCGGGACTAGCGGGACAAGAGACCCAGTACTTC.

The rearrangement joins TRBV2 to TRBJ1-1; 10 bases align to TRBD1. This CDR3 contains 14 residues. J lost 8 bases, V lost 1 base, and 4 bases had no gene match. Germline-derived CDR1 and CDR2 are SNHLY and FYNNEI. The CDR3: CASSEGGQGEEAFF. In DNA form, the CDR3 reads TGTGCCAGCAGTGAAGGAGGACAGGGGGAGGAAGCTTTCTTT.

The chain employs TRBV10-3 and TRBJ2-3; 12 bases fit TRBD2. This CDR3 has 20 residues. The V gene's germline CDR1 is ENHRY and CDR2 SYGVKD. J lost 0 bases, V lost 0 bases, and 10 bases had no gene match. CDR3 nucleotide sequence: TGTGCCATCAGTGAGTCCACGCCCTGGACTAGCGGGATTAGCACAGATACGCAGTATTTT. Translated, it gives CAISESTPWTSGISTDTQYF.

The chain combines TRBV6-5 with TRBJ1-5, with TRBD1 matching 8 bases. The trim removed 0 bases at V and 6 bases at J, leaving 4 bases unmatched. The V gene's germline CDR1 is MNHEY and CDR2 SVGAGI. The CDR3 length is 15 residues. The CDR3 coding sequence is TGTGCCAGCAGTTACTCGCGGACAGGGTCTCAGCCCCAGCATTTT. This encodes CASSYSRTGSQPQHF.

V is TRBV4-1 and J is TRBJ2-1, with 10 bases that match TRBD2. This CDR3 has 16 residues. The V and J ends lost 1 base and 3 bases, in that order; junction bases with no gene match: 3. CDR1 is MGHRA, CDR2 YSYEKL, per germline. In nucleotides, the CDR3 is TGCGCCAGCAGCCAAGTCCTAGCGGGGGTCTACAATGAGCAGTTCTTC. Translation: CASSQVLAGVYNEQFF.

V gene TRBV4-1 combines with J gene TRBJ2-2; TRBD1 aligns across 8 bases. Germline lookup yields CDR1 MGHRA and CDR2 YSYEKL. After removal of 2 bases from V and 0 bases from J, the junction contained 2 bases not matched to a gene. CDR3 size: 16 residues. CDR3 in amino acids: CASSQMGQANTGELFF. The CDR3 DNA follows: TGCGCCAGCAGCCAAATGGGACAGGCGAACACCGGGGAGCTGTTTTTT.

The CDR3 region is CASSPAPGQGDNEQFF. CDR3 nucleotides: TGTGCCAGCAGTCCCGCGCCGGGACAGGGTGACAATGAGCAGTTCTTC. The rearrangement links TRBV28 to TRBJ2-1; TRBD1 matches at 9 bases. J gave up 5 bases and V 5 bases, and 10 bases lay outside the gene matches. The CDR3 contains 16 residues. Germline CDR1 and CDR2: MDHEN and SYDVKM.

The gene calls are TRBV7-3 and TRBJ2-1, with D perhaps matching TRBD2 (6 bases). Germline CDR1 and CDR2: SGHTA and FQGTGA. The V end lost 1 base, the J end lost 8 bases, and 9 bases lay between the germline ends. This CDR3 has 13 amino acids. CDR3 nucleotide sequence: TGTGCCAGCAGCTTAAGTGGGGGGTATGAGCAGTTCTTC. Translated: CASSLSGGYEQFF.

J is TRBJ2-7 and V is TRBV7-8; TRBD2 is a possible D gene (6 bases). V was clipped by 6 bases and J by 7 bases, with 19 bases between them. The CDR3 is 14 amino acids. The germline V gene has CDR1 SGHVS and CDR2 FQNEAQ. CDR3 in amino acids: CASSPTSLGGEQYF. CDR3 nucleotides: TGTGCCAGCAGTCCTACCTCCCTCGGGGGAGAGCAGTACTTC.

The gene calls are TRBV28 and TRBJ2-2, with D possibly matching TRBD1 (6 bases). The CDR3 runs 17 residues. The germline V gene encodes CDR1 MDHEN and CDR2 SYDVKM. The V end was cut by 1 base, the J end by 4 bases, with 16 bases between. The CDR3 nucleotides read TGTGCCAGCAGTTTATCGGTCGTCAGGGGAGCCACCGGGGAGCTGTTTTTT. Residues: CASSLSVVRGATGELFF.

This chain uses TRBV29-1 with TRBJ1-2; TRBD1 matches at 7 bases. Trimming took 4 bases from V and 8 from J; bases not matched to a gene: 7. The CDR3 is 12 amino acids. Germline V gene data show CDR1 as SQVTM and CDR2 as ANQGSEA. CDR3 coding DNA: TGCAGCGTTGGGACAGGCCCCTTAGGCTACACCTTC. Translated, it gives CSVGTGPLGYTF.

The V call is TRBV9, the J call TRBJ2-1; 7 bases line up with TRBD1. Unmatched junction bases numbered 1, after V lost 4 bases and J lost 0 bases. The CDR3 is 14 amino acids. CDR1 and CDR2 (germline): SGDLS, YYNGEE. CDR3 sequence reads: CASSRQGSYNEQFF. For the CDR3, the DNA is TGTGCCAGCAGCCGACAGGGCTCCTACAATGAGCAGTTCTTC.

The chain's CDR3 is CASSYSNGGKAFF. CDR3 bases: TGTGCCAGCAGTTACTCGAACGGCGGTAAAGCTTTCTTT. The rearrangement joins TRBV6-5 to TRBJ1-1; no firm D call. The CDR3 sequence is 13 residues long. The germline CDR1 and CDR2 sequences are MNHEY and SVGAGI. Trimming left V 0 bases short and J 9 bases short, with 11 bases between.

This sequence joins TRBV10-3 and TRBJ2-7; tentative D call: TRBD2 (7 bases). This CDR3 region has 13 residues. V lost 6 bases and J lost 5, with 14 bases in between. Germline lookup yields CDR1 ENHRY and CDR2 SYGVKD. The CDR3 DNA is TGTGCCATCAGCCCGGGGGGCAAGAACGAGCAGTACTTC. It encodes CAISPGGKNEQYF.

This chain connects TRBV14 to TRBJ2-7; D gene unclear. CDR1 SGHDN and CDR2 FVKESK come from the germline V gene. The CDR3 runs 12 residues. Trimming left V 1 base short and J 3 bases short, with 4 bases between. CDR3 protein: CASSQVNYEQYF. The CDR3 DNA is TGTGCCAGCAGCCAAGTAAACTACGAGCAGTACTTC.

The rearrangement uses TRBV28 and TRBJ2-7; 7 nucleotides line up with TRBD2. Germline V gene data show CDR1 as MDHEN and CDR2 as SYDVKM. Germline trimming cut 1 base from V and 0 bases from J; bases unmatched to any gene: 3. This CDR3 is 15 amino acids long. The CDR3 nucleotides are TGTGCCAGCAGTTTATTCCGGACTAGCTCCTACGAGCAGTACTTC. Translation: CASSLFRTSSYEQYF. Full variable domain (remainder filled in from reference TRBV28 and TRBJ2-7): DVKVTQSSRYLVKRTGEKVFLECVQDMDHENMFWYRQDPGLGLRLIYFSYDVKMKEKGDIPEGYSVSREKKERFSLILESASTNQTSMYLCASSLFRTSSYEQYFGPGTRLTVT.

The chain has TRBV4-3 and TRBJ2-2, with TRBD2 identical over 11 bases. Germline CDR1 LGHNA, CDR2 YSLEER. The CDR3 is 17 amino acids. V shed 0 bases and J 4 bases; nucleotides not matched to a gene: 4. For the CDR3, the DNA is TGCGCCAGCAGCCAAGATCTTCTAGCGGGAGGCACCGGGGAGCTGTTTTTT. It yields the protein CASSQDLLAGGTGELFF.

This clone has only one observation. The chain employs TRBV28 and TRBJ1-1; the D is unclear. Trimming took off 5 bases at V and 5 bases at J, with 9 bases between the two ends. The CDR3 has 12 residues. Germline V CDR1 and CDR2: MDHEN, SYDVKM. The CDR3: CASSPDMTEAFF. CDR3 coding DNA: TGTGCCAGCAGTCCCGACATGACTGAAGCTTTCTTT.

J is TRBJ1-2 and V is TRBV27; the D is unclear. V dropped 6 bases and J dropped 5 bases, with 13 bases sitting between them. The CDR3 extends over 13 amino acids. Germline V gene sequence: CDR1 MNHEY, CDR2 SMNVEV (reference sequence). DNA for the CDR3: TGTGCCAGCAGAAAGAATCGGGAATATGGCTACACCTTC. Its protein product is CASRKNREYGYTF.

The table lists this clone with a count of one. The chain joins TRBV21-1 to TRBJ1-3; TRBD1, as called in the table, went unchecked against the DNA. TRBV21-1 is an annotated pseudogene. This CDR3 region has 17 residues. The chain's CDR3 is CASSKGASGCEGNTIYF. CDR3 DNA: TGTGCCAGCAGCAAAGGGGCTTCAGGGTGTGAGGGAAACACCATATATTTT.

The chain has TRBV2 and TRBJ1-4, with no clear D. This CDR3 spans 14 amino acids. The germline V gene encodes CDR1 SNHLY and CDR2 FYNNEI. The V end lost 8 bases, the J end lost 8 bases, and 18 bases lay between the germline ends. The CDR3 is CASSEGSTREKLFF. The CDR3 DNA is TGTGCCAGCTCCGAGGGTTCCACACGGGAAAAACTGTTTTTT.

This chain connects TRBV19 to TRBJ1-5, with D possibly being TRBD1 (5 bases). This CDR3 has 16 residues. Trimming took 6 bases from V and 0 from J, leaving 15 bases between them. CDR1 is LNHDA, CDR2 SQIVND, per germline (reference sequence). The CDR3 DNA reads as TGTGCCAGTAGCCCCCGGGCGGGGGATAGCAATCAGCCCCAGCATTTT. This encodes CASSPRAGDSNQPQHF.

The rearrangement uses TRBV6-6 and TRBJ1-5, with D tentatively TRBD1 (5 bases). Trimming left V 5 bases short and J 2 bases short, with 13 bases between. This CDR3 is built from 15 residues. Looked up from germline, CDR1 is MNHNY and CDR2 is SVGAGI (reference sequence). The CDR3 sequence: CASSGGSGGNQPQHF. As DNA, the CDR3 is TGTGCCAGCAGTGGGGGGAGTGGTGGCAATCAGCCCCAGCATTTT.

The rearrangement joins TRBV21-1 to TRBJ2-1; TRBD1 reflects the table's D call only, with no check against the DNA. TRBV21-1 has pseudogene status. The CDR3 consists of 16 residues. The CDR3 protein is CASSKTRQGQGNEQFF. The CDR3, as DNA: TGTGCCAGCAGCAAGACAAGACAGGGACAGGGCAATGAGCAGTTCTTC.

The genes are TRBV25-1 and TRBJ1-4, with D tentatively TRBD1 (6 bases). The germline V and J ends were trimmed by 8 bases and 4 bases, with 20 bases remaining between them. The germline V gene encodes CDR1 MGHDK and CDR2 SYGVNS. CDR3 length: 16 residues. CDR3 coding DNA: TGTGCCAGCGGTATATTCTGGGGGACAAATAATGAAAAACTGTTTTTT. It specifies CASGIFWGTNNEKLFF.

The rearrangement uses TRBV5-4 and TRBJ2-5; 12 nucleotides match TRBD2. The CDR3 covers 15 residues. The ends lost 4 bases at V and 5 bases at J; junction bases unmatched: 6. The germline V gene encodes CDR1 SGHNT and CDR2 YYREEE (reference sequence). For the CDR3, the DNA is TGTGCCAGCAGCGGCCTAGCGGGGGGGTTTGAGACCCAGTACTTC. Amino acids: CASSGLAGGFETQYF.

The count of this clone is one. The chain links TRBV5-1 to TRBJ2-3; 8 bases are shared with TRBD2. Germline loops: CDR1 SGHRS, CDR2 YFSETQ. The CDR3 has 14 amino acids. The trim removed 3 bases at V and 3 bases at J, leaving 3 bases unmatched. The CDR3 here is CASSSGTRTDTQYF. The CDR3 DNA follows: TGCGCCAGCAGCTCCGGGACTAGGACAGATACGCAGTATTTT. The complete variable domain, with remaining parts taken from reference TRBV5-1 and TRBJ2-3, reads KAGVTQTPRYLIKTRGQQVTLSCSPISGHRSVSWYQQTPGQGLQFLFEYFSETQRNKGNFPGRFSGRQFSNSRSEMNVSTLELGDSALYLCASSSGTRTDTQYFGPGTRLTVL.

The V call is TRBV7-9, the J call TRBJ2-5; 12 bases are shared with TRBD2. Germline V gene data show CDR1 as SEHNR and CDR2 as FQNEAQ (reference sequence). CDR3 length equals 16 residues. Trimming cost V 4 bases and J 5 bases; bases outside gene matches: 8. This CDR3 reads CASSWETSGSIETQYF. CDR3 DNA sequence: TGTGCCAGCAGCTGGGAGACTAGCGGGAGTATCGAGACCCAGTACTTC.

This clone was counted a single time. CDR3 sequence reads: CASSRATSGRNFNEQFF. In DNA form, the CDR3 reads TGTGCCAGCAGCCGGGCCACTAGCGGGAGGAATTTTAATGAGCAGTTCTTC. The chain uses TRBV7-9 and TRBJ2-1; 12 bases fit TRBD2. After removal of 5 bases from V and 7 bases from J, the junction contained 12 bases not matched to a gene. Germline CDR1 is SEHNR and CDR2 is FQNEAQ (reference sequence). CDR3 length: 17 amino acids. Complete variable domain (other parts from reference TRBV7-9 and TRBJ2-1): DTGVSQNPRHKITKRGQNVTFRCDPISEHNRLYWYRQTLGQGPEFLTYFQNEAQLEKSRLLSDRFSAERPKGSFSTLEIQRTEQGDSAMYLCASSRATSGRNFNEQFFGPGTRLTVL.

Here the CDR3 DNA reads TGTGCCAGCAGTTTTCAGTTTGGGACAGATACCTACGAGCAGTACTTC. This translates into CASSFQFGTDTYEQYF. The rearrangement uses TRBV28 and TRBJ2-7; 7 bases fit TRBD1. Germline assignment: CDR1 MDHEN and CDR2 SYDVKM. This CDR3 has 16 amino acids. J was trimmed by 2 bases and V by 3 bases; bases with no gene match: 10.